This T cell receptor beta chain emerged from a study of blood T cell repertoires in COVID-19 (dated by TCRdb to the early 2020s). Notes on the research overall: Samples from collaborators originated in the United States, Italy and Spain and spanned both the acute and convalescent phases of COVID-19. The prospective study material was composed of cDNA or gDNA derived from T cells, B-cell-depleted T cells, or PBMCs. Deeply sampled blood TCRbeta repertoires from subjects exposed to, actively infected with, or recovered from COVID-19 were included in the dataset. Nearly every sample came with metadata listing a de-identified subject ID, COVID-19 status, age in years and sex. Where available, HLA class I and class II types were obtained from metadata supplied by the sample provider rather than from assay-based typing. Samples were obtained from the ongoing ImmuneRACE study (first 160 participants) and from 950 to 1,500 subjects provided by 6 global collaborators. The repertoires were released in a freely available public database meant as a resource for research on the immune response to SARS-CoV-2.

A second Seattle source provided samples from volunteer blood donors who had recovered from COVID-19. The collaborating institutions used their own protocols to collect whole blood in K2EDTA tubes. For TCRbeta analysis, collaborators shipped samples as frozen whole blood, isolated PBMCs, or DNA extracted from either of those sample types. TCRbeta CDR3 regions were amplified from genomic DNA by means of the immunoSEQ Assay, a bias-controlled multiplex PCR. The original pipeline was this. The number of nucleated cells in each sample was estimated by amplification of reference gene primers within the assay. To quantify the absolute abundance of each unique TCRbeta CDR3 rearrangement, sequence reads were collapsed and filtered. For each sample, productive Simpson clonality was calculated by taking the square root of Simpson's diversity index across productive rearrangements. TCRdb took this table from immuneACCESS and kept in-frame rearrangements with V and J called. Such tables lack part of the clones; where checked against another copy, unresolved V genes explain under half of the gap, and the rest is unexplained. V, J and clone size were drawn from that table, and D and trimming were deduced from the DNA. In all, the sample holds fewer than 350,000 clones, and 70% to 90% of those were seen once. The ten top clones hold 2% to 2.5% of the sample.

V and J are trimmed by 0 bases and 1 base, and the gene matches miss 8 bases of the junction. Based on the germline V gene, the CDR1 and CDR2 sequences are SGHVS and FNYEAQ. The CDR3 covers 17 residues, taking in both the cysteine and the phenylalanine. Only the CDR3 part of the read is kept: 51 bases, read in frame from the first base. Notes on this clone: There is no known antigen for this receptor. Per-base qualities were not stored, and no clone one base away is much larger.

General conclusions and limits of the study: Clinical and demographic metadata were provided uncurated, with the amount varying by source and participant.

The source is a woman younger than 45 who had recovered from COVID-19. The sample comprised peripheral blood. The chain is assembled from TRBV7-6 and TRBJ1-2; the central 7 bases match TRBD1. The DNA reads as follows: TGTGCCAGCAGCTTAGCGCGGAACCGGGACAGTAACTATGGCTACACCTTC. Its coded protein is CASSLARNRDSNYGYTF.